This T cell receptor (beta chain) was observed in a study of cytomegalovirus exposure and HLA in healthy donors. Regarding the study as a whole: Reports described diagnosis of cytomegalovirus status by the classifier as highly specific and sensitive. In an earlier analysis, in some 540 donors, most V segments appeared productive either ~87% or ~30% of the time.

In regard to this clone: What it binds is unknown.

The PCR ran on 60 Vbeta and 13 Jbeta primers. Method: immunoSEQ multiplex PCR; TCRdb's copy keeps in-frame clones and lacks some. The repertoire table contains tens of thousands of clones. Healthy bone marrow donors made up the donors. Germline values: CDR1 MDHEN, CDR2 SYDVKM. The CDR3 loop spans 14 amino acids. Losses at the gene ends were 4 bases for V and 6 bases for J; bases not matched to a gene: 8. Input material: PBMCs. The rearrangement uses TRBV28 and TRBJ2-7, with 8 positions matching TRBD1. This sequence originates from a man aged 25 to 40 in good health and CMV-seropositive. The CDR3 loop is CASSWTGTWIEQYF. The CDR3 DNA follows: TGTGCCAGCAGTTGGACAGGGACCTGGATCGAGCAGTACTTC.